This T cell receptor (beta chain) was sequenced for a study of T cells in Graves' hyperthyroidism and ophthalmopathy. About this clonotype itself: One junction end does not reproduce the germline sequence, and a read error may be involved.

It was RNA transcripts that yielded the amplified TCR beta CDR3 regions. When the TCR CDR3 underwent first-round RT-PCR, the HTBI primer set was used. From the multiplex PCR reads, TCRdb called clonotypes with MiXCR, one entry per CDR3 protein. The table shows 600,000 to 650,000 distinct CDR3 sequences, with about 16% occurring only once. The CDR3 totals 18 residues. Per germline, CDR1 LGHNA and CDR2 YSLEER. The patients, who ranged from 18 to 65 in age, presented with newly diagnosed hyperthyroidism lasting under 2 months. Material: blood. This receptor was identified in a woman aged 25-40 years with Graves' hyperthyroidism. The chain joins TRBV4-3 to TRBJ2-5; the D call may be TRBD1 or TRBD2 (5 bases each). CDR3 nucleotides: TGCGCCAGCAGCCAAGGACCCGGGACCTGGCAGGGCCAAGGGACCCAGTACTTC. Translation gives CASSQGPGTWQGQGTQYF.